The clone carrying this T cell receptor beta chain has more than one count but fewer than ten. Its antigen is still unknown. A sort by CD45RO/CCR7/CD25/CD127/CD95/CD27 yielded CD4+ naive, central memory, regulatory and stem cell-like memory cells. Expressed TCRB transcripts were sequenced after all isolated RNA was converted to cDNA. Naive, central memory and regulatory T cell samples produced a mean of about 4 million reads. Method: immunoSEQ multiplex PCR; TCRdb's copy keeps in-frame clones and lacks some. The table records 500,000 to 800,000 clones, 9.5% to 15% of them present only once. The sample is drawn from a study of beta chain features in type 1 diabetes. This CDR3 is 12 amino acids long. Germline values: CDR1 SGHRS, CDR2 YFSETQ. Deletions cut 5 bases from V and 2 bases from J, with 7 bases between. Study-wide points: It was among patients, rather than healthy donors, that naive, central memory and Treg TCRB repertoires appeared more similar. Moderately but significantly shorter TCRB CDR3s were found in Type 1 diabetes patients in all four CD4+ subsets.

Specimen: naive CD4+ T cells from blood. The clonotype was recovered from a man aged 25 to 40 with type 1 diabetes. This chain joins TRBV5-1 and TRBJ1-1, with D hard to call. The CDR3 DNA sequence: TGCGCCAGCAGTGAGGGAAACACTGAAGCTTTCTTT. Its translation is CASSEGNTEAFF.